Listed below are T cell receptor beta chains from one sample, sequenced in a study of blood T cell repertoires in COVID-19. Data came from immunoSEQ multiplex PCR; TCRdb stores just in-frame clones and leaves some out. Counted here are 120,000 to 150,000 clones, 65% to 90% occurring once; the ten biggest clones make up roughly 7.9%. Source material: peripheral blood. Receptors originate from a woman in her forties or fifties in a cohort sampled during active or convalescent COVID-19. CDR3s include the opening cysteine and the closing phenylalanine or tryptophan. D genes are given only for firm matches. Size is omitted from some rows. Given values are once, few, many or a class for expanded clones.

>NA|TRBJ1-3|NA|TRBV5-1
CASSEDNGNTIYF
TGCGCCAGCAGCGAAGACAATGGAAACACCATATATTTT
>large|TRBJ2-3|TRBD2|TRBV4-3
CASSQDGLAGSIADTQYF
TGCGCCAGCAGCCAAGACGGACTAGCGGGGTCGATCGCAGATACGCAGTATTTT
>once|TRBJ2-5|TRBD2|TRBV19
CASSITDGLAAAGTQYF
TGTGCCAGTAGTATAACCGACGGACTAGCGGCCGCCGGGACCCAGTACTTC
>NA|TRBJ2-7|TRBD1|TRBV6-5
CASTPGGQYF
TGTGCCAGCACCCCAGGGGGGCAGTACTTC
>NA|TRBJ1-3|NA|TRBV7-9
CASSWARGDSGNTIYF
TGTGCCAGCAGCTGGGCTAGGGGTGACTCTGGAAACACCATATATTTT
>NA|TRBJ1-5|NA|TRBV21-1
CASPLFKGDRSNQPQHF
TGTGCCAGCCCCCTGTTTAAGGGAGACCGTAGCAATCAGCCCCAGCATTTT
>NA|TRBJ1-2|NA|TRBV5-1
CASSLKGDYGYTF
TGCGCCAGCAGCTTAAAAGGGGACTATGGCTACACCTTC
>NA|TRBJ2-1|NA|TRBV14
CASSQDSGGHPTFLDEQFF
TGTGCCAGCAGCCAAGACTCTGGCGGACACCCCACCTTTCTGGATGAGCAGTTCTTC
>NA|TRBJ2-7|TRBD1|TRBV7-2
CASSFDRGWFYEQYF
TGTGCCAGCAGCTTCGACAGGGGATGGTTCTACGAGCAGTACTTC
>once|TRBJ2-7|NA|TRBV29-1
CSVEAGFDEQYF
TGCAGCGTTGAAGCAGGGTTCGACGAGCAGTACTTC
>NA|TRBJ1-1|NA|TRBV27
CASSLYRQQNTEAFF
TGTGCCAGCAGTTTATACCGACAGCAGAACACTGAAGCTTTCTTT
>NA|TRBJ2-1|TRBD1|TRBV5-8
CASSPGQETYNEQFF
TGTGCCAGCAGCCCGGGACAGGAGACCTACAATGAGCAGTTCTTC
>NA|TRBJ2-2|TRBD2|TRBV7-8
CASSSFRLAGGSGELFF
TGTGCCAGCAGCTCATTTCGACTAGCGGGGGGTTCCGGGGAGCTGTTTTTT
>few|TRBJ1-1|NA|TRBV5-1
CASSLDSLNTEAFF
TGCGCCAGCAGCTTAGACAGCCTGAACACTGAAGCTTTCTTT
>once|TRBJ2-6|TRBD1|TRBV5-6
CASSLEGQSHSGANVLTF
TGTGCCAGCAGCTTGGAGGGACAGTCCCACTCTGGGGCCAACGTCCTGACTTTC
>NA|TRBJ2-6|NA|TRBV6-6
CASSYSTGSGANVLTF
TGTGCCAGCAGTTACTCGACTGGTTCCGGGGCCAACGTCCTGACTTTC
>NA|TRBJ1-5|TRBD1|TRBV2
CASSPGTGLGQPQHF
TGTGCCAGCAGCCCTGGGACAGGACTTGGTCAGCCCCAGCATTTT
>NA|TRBJ2-3|TRBD2|TRBV6-6
CASRRLAGGYGTDTQYF
TGTGCCAGCAGGCGACTAGCGGGGGGCTATGGCACAGATACGCAGTATTTT
>NA|TRBJ1-3|TRBD1|TRBV30
CAWSAGTAKLGNTIYF
TGTGCCTGGAGTGCCGGGACAGCTAAACTTGGAAACACCATATATTTT
>few|TRBJ1-2|NA|TRBV19
CASSPTRNYGYTF
TGTGCCAGTAGCCCCACGAGGAACTATGGCTACACCTTC
>few|TRBJ1-1|NA|TRBV19
CASTLEGRRAEAFF
TGTGCCAGTACCCTAGAGGGGCGGAGGGCTGAAGCTTTCTTT
>NA|TRBJ2-1|NA|TRBV19
CASSRDRTSYNEQFF
TGTGCCAGTAGTCGCGACAGGACCTCCTACAATGAGCAGTTCTTC